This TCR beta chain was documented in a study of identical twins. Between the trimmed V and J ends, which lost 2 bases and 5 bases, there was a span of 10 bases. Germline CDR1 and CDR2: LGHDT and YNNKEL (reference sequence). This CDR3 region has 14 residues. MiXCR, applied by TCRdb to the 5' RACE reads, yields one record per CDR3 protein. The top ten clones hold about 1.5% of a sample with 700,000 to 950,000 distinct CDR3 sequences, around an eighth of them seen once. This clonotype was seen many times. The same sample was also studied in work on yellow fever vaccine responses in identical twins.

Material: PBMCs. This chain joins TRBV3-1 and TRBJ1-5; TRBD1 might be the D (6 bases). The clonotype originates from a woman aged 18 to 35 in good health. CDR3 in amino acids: CASSQRGTDQPQHF. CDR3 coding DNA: TGTGCCAGCAGCCAAAGGGGGACGGATCAGCCCCAGCATTTT. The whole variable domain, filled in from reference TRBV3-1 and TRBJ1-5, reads DTAVSQTPKYLVTQMGNDKSIKCEQNLGHDTMYWYKQDSKKFLKIMFSYNNKELIINETVPNRFSPKSPDKAHLNLHINSLELGDSAVYFCASSQRGTDQPQHFGDGTRLSIL.